Described below is a single T cell receptor beta chain sequence and its context. Its target is not known. This record comes from a study of T-cell reconstitution after alpha-beta-depleted transplantation in children. The CDR3 contains 15 residues. Trimming shortened V by 5 bases and J by 1 base, and 14 bases separated the two germline ends. Germline V gene data show CDR1 as SEHNR and CDR2 as FQNEAQ (reference sequence). The TCRbeta library was prepared with unique molecular identifiers. MiXCR, applied by TCRdb to the PCR reads, yields one record per CDR3 protein. The top ten hold approximately 11% of the sample, which has some 310,000 distinct CDR3 sequences, about a quarter seen once. The study, taken as a whole, reports: In some patients, recipient T cells and intrathymic progenitors surviving conditioning explained high day-60 diversity. Hyperexpanded clones declined; after one year, newly produced T cells mostly supplied diversity. After transplant, at about two months, alpha-beta T cells were reportedly derived from several hundred expanded graft clones.

V and J are TRBV7-9 and TRBJ1-1; D gene uncertain. The source is a male patient under 18 who had a stem cell transplant for acute lymphoblastic leukemia, so the T cells may come from the graft donor. Sequencing used PBMCs, mostly from graft donor cells, obtained 180 days after TCRalphabeta/CD19-depleted stem cell transplant. This CDR3 reads CASSPFRGKNTEAFF. The DNA for the CDR3 is TGTGCCAGCAGCCCATTCCGAGGAAAGAACACTGAAGCTTTCTTT.